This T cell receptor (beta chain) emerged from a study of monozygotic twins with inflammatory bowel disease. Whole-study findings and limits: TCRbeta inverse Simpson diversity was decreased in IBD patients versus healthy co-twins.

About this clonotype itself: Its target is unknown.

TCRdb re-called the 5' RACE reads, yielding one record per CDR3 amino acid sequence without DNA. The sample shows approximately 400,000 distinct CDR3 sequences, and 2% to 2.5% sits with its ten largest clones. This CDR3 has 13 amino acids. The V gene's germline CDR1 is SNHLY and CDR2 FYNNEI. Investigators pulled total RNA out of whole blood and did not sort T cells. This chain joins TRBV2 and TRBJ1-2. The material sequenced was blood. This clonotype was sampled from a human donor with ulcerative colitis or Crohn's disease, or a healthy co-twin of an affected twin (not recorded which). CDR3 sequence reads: CASRGSANYGYTF.